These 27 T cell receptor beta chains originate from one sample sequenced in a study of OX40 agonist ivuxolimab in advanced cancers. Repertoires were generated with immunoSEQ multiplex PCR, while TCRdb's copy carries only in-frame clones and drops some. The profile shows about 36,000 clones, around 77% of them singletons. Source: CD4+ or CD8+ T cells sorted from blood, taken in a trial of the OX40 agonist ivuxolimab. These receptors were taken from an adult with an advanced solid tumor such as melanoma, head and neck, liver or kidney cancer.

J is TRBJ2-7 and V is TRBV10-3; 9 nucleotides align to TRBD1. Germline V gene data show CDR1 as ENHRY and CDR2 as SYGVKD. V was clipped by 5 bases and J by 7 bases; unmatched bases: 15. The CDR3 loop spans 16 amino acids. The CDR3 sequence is CAISPRPYGQGWEQYF. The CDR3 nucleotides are TGTGCCATCAGTCCACGACCTTACGGACAGGGGTGGGAGCAGTACTTC.

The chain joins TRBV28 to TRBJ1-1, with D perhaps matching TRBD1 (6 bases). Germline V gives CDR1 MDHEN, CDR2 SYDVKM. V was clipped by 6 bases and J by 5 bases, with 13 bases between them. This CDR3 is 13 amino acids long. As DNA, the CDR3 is TGTGCCAGCAGCCTTGAGGGGGGTACTGAAGCTTTCTTT. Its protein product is CASSLEGGTEAFF.

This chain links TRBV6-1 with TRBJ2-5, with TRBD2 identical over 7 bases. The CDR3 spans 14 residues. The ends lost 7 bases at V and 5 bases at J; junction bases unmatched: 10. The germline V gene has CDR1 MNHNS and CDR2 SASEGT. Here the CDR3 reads CASISLAERETQYF. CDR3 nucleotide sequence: TGTGCCAGCATAAGCCTAGCGGAGAGGGAGACCCAGTACTTC.

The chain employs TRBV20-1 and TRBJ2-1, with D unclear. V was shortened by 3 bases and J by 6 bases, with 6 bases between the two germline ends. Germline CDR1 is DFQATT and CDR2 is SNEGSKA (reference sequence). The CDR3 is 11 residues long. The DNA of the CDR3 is TGCAGTGCTAGGGGCCTCAATGAGCAGTTCTTC. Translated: CSARGLNEQFF.

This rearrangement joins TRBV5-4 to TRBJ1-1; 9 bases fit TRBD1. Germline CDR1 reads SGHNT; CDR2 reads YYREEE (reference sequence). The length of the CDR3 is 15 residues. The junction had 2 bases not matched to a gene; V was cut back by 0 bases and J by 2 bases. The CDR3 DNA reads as TGTGCCAGCAGCTTGGGGACAGGGGCTAACACTGAAGCTTTCTTT. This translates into CASSLGTGANTEAFF.

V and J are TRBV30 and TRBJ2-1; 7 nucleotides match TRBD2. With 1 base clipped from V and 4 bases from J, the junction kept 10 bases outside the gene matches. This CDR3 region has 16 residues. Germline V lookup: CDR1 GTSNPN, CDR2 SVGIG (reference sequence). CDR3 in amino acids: CAWSASTSSGYNEQFF. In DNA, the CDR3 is TGTGCCTGGAGTGCCTCCACCAGTAGCGGGTACAATGAGCAGTTCTTC. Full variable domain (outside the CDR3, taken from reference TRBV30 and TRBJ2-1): SQTIHQWPATLVQPVGSPLSLECTVEGTSNPNLYWYRQAAGRGLQLLFYSVGIGQISSEVPQNLSASRPQDRQFILSSKKLLLSDSGFYLCAWSASTSSGYNEQFFGPGTRLTVL.

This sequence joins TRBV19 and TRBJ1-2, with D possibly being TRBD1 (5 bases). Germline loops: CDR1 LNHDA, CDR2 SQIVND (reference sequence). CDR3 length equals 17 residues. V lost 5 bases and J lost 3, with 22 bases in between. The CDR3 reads CASSSSVGEREYYGYTF. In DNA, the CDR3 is TGTGCCAGTAGTTCGTCTGTGGGGGAGAGGGAGTACTATGGCTACACCTTC.

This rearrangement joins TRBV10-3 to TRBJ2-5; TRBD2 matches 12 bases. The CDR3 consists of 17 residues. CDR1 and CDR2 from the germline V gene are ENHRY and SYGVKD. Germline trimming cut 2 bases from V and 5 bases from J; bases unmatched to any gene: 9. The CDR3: CAISEAQLAGGRETQYF. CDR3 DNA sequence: TGTGCCATCAGTGAGGCGCAACTAGCGGGAGGTCGGGAGACCCAGTACTTC.

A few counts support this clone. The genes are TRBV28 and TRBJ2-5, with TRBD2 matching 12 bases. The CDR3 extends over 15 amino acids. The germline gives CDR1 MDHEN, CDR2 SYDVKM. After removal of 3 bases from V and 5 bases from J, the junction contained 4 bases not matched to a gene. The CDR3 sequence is CASSFSTSGSETQYF. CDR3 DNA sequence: TGTGCCAGCAGTTTCTCGACTAGCGGGAGTGAGACCCAGTACTTC.

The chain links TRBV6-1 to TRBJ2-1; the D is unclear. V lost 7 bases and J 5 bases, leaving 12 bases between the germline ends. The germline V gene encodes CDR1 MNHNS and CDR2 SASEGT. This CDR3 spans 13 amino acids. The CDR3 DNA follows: TGTGCCAGCACTTGGTACCTGGACAATGAGCAGTTCTTC. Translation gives CASTWYLDNEQFF.

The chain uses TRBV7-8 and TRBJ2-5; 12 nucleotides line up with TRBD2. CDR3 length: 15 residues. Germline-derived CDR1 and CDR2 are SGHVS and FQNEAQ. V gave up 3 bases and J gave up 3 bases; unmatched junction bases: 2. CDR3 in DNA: TGTGCCAGCAGCTTCTGGACTAGCGGGGAAGAGACCCAGTACTTC. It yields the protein CASSFWTSGEETQYF.

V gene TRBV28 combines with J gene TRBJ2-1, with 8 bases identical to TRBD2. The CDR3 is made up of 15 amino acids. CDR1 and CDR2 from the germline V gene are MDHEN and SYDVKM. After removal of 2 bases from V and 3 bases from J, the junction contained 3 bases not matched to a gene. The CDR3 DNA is TGTGCCAGCAGTTTAACTAGCGGCTTCTACAATGAGCAGTTCTTC. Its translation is CASSLTSGFYNEQFF.

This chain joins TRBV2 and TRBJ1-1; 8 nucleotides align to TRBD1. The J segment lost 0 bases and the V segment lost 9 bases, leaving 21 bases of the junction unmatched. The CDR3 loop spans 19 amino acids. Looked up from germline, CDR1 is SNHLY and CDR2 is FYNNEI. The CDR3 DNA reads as TGTGCCAGTCCCCAGGGGGCTCTCAGCGTTGGGCCCTTGAACACTGAAGCTTTCTTT. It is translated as CASPQGALSVGPLNTEAFF. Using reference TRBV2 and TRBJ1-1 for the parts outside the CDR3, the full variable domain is EPEVTQTPSHQVTQMGQEVILRCVPISNHLYFYWYRQILGQKVEFLVSFYNNEISEKSEIFDDQFSVERPDGSNFTLKIRSTKLEDSAMYFCASPQGALSVGPLNTEAFFGQGTRLTVV.

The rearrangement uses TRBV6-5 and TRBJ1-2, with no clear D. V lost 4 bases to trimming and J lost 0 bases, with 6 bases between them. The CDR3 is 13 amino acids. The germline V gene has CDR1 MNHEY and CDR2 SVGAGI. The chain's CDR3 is CASSLEPNYGYTF. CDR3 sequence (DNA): TGTGCCAGCAGTTTAGAACCTAACTATGGCTACACCTTC.

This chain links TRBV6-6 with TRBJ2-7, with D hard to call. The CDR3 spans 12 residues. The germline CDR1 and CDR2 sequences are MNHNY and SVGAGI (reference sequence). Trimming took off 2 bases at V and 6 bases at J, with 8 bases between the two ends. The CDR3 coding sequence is TGTGCCAGCAGTTACGTTAACGGCGAGCAGTACTTC. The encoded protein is CASSYVNGEQYF.

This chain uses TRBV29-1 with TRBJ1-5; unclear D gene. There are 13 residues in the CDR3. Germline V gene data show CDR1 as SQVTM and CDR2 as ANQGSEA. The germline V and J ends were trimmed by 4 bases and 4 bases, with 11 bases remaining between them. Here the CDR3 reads CSVGAERNQPQHF. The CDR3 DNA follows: TGCAGCGTTGGGGCAGAGAGGAATCAGCCCCAGCATTTT.

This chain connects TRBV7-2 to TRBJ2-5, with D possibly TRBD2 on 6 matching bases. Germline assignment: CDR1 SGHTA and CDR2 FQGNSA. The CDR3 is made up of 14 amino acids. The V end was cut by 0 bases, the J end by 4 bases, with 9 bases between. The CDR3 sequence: CASSLAEGLETQYF. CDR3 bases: TGTGCCAGCAGCTTAGCAGAGGGACTAGAGACCCAGTACTTC.

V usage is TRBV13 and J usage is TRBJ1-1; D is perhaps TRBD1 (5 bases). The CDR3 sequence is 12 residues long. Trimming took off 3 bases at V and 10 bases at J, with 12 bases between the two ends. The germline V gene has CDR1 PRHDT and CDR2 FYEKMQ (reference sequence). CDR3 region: CASSFGADPAFF. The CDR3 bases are TGTGCCAGCAGCTTTGGGGCAGACCCAGCTTTCTTT.

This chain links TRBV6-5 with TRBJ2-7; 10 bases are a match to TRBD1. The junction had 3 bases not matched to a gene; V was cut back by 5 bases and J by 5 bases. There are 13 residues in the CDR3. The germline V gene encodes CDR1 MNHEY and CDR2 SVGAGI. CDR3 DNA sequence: TGTGCCAGCAGTACGGGACAGGGGAACGAGCAGTACTTC. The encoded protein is CASSTGQGNEQYF.

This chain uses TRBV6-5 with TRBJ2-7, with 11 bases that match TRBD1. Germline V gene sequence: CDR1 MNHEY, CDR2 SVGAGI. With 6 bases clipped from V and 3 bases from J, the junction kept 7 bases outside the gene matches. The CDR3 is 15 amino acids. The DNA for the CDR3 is TGTGCCAGCAGCCTCGGACAGGGGGCCTTCTACGAGCAGTACTTC. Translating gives CASSLGQGAFYEQYF.

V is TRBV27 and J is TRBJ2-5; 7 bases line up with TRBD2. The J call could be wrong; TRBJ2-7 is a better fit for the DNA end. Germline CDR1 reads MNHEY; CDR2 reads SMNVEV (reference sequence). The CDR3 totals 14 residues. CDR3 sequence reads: CASSFKAGPYEQYF. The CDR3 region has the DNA TGTGCCAGCAGTTTCAAAGCGGGACCCTACGAGCAGTACTTC.

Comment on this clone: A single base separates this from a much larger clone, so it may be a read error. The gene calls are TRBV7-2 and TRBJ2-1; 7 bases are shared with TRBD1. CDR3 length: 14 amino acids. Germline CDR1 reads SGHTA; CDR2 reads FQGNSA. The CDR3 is CASSLMAGGNGQFF. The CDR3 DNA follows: TGTGCCAGCAGCTTAATGGCAGGGGGAAATGGGCAGTTCTTC.

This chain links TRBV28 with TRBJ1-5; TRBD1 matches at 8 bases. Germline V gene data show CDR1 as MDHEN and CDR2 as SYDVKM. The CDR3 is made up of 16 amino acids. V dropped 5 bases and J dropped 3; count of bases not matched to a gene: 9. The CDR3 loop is CASSQGQVLINQPQHF. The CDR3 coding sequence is TGTGCCAGCAGTCAGGGACAGGTATTGATCAATCAGCCCCAGCATTTT.

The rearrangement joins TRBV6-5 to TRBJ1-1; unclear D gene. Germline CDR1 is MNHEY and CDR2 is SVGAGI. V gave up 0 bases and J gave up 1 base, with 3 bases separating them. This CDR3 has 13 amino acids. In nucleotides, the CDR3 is TGTGCCAGCAGTTACTCCTGGAACACTGAAGCTTTCTTT. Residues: CASSYSWNTEAFF.

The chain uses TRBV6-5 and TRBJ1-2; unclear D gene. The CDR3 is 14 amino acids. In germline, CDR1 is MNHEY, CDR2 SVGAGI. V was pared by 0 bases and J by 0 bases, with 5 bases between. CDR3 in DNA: TGTGCCAGCAGTTACTCGGGAACTAACTATGGCTACACCTTC. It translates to CASSYSGTNYGYTF.

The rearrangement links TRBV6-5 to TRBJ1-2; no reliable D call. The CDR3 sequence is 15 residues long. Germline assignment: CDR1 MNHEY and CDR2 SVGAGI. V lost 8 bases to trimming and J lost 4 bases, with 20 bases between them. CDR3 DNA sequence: TGTGCCAGCCCCACGCGGAGTGCTCCGAGCTATGGCTACACCTTC. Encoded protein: CASPTRSAPSYGYTF.

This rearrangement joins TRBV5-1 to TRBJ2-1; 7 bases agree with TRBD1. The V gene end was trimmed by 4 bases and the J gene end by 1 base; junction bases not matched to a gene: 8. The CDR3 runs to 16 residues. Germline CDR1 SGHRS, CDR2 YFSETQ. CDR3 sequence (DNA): TGCGCCAGCAGCACCACCACAGGGGTATCCTACAATGAGCAGTTCTTC. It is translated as CASSTTTGVSYNEQFF.